This T cell receptor (beta chain) was identified in a study of T-cell reconstitution after alpha-beta-depleted transplantation in children. This clonotype has a count of ten or more. The CDR3 loop spans 14 amino acids. V shed 7 bases and J shed 0 bases, with 14 bases lying between them. Germline loops: CDR1 SGHRS, CDR2 YFSETQ. This sample's TCRbeta library carried unique molecular identifier barcodes. Via MiXCR, TCRdb re-called the PCR reads, giving one row per CDR3 protein. The profile shows around 600,000 distinct CDR3 sequences, roughly a tenth of them singletons. This chain uses TRBV5-1 with TRBJ2-7; D gene ambiguous. This material consisted of PBMCs from the stem cell graft donor, taken from the stem cell graft. The TCR sequence derives from a human donor who donated a stem cell graft to a child with acute myeloid leukemia. CDR3 in amino acids: CASSIGITSYEQYF. The DNA for the CDR3 is TGCGCCAGCTCCATAGGGATAACCTCCTACGAGCAGTACTTC.